The clone carrying this T cell receptor beta chain was counted a few times. Antigen unknown. This record belongs to a study of cytotoxic CD8 clonotypes in ibrutinib-treated CLL. Across the whole study: Per sample, productive templates averaged approximately 260,000 and productive rearrangements averaged roughly 91,000. General study findings and limits: At progression, clonality fell back toward baseline after rising at ibrutinib response. Clonality at baseline surpassed age-matched healthy donors and tracked circulating CD8+ T-cell counts.

Depths of 1 in 200,000 to 1 in 1 million T cells were the sequencing target. Using immunoSEQ multiplex PCR, the repertoire was profiled, and TCRdb retains in-frame clones only, with some absent. The sample includes about 15,000 clones, less than 55% of them seen just once. The source was PBMCs, collected at an approximately 25-month disease-progression time point, from a patient treated with ibrutinib. The TCR was taken from a human donor with chronic lymphocytic leukemia.

The CDR3 sequence is CASSFKGPADTQYF. The CDR3, as DNA: TGTGCCAGCAGCTTCAAGGGCCCAGCAGATACGCAGTATTTT. This chain uses TRBV11-2 with TRBJ2-3; D not resolved. CDR1 SGHAT and CDR2 FQNNGV come from the germline V gene. This CDR3 comprises 14 residues. V gave up 3 bases and J gave up 4 bases, with 11 bases separating them.